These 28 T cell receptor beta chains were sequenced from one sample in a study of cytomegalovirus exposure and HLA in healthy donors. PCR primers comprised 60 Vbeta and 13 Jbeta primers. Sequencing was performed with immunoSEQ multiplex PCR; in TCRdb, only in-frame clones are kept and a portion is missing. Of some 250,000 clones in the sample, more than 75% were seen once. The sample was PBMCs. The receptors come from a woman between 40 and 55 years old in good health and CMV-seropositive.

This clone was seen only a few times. The CDR3: CASSLGERSWGGTEAFF. The CDR3 DNA sequence: TGTGCCAGCAGTTTAGGGGAACGGTCGTGGGGGGGCACTGAAGCTTTCTTT. The chain combines TRBV27 with TRBJ1-1; tentative D call: TRBD1 (5 bases). Trimming stripped 2 bases from V and 4 bases from J, with 20 bases between. This CDR3 is 17 amino acids long. Per germline, CDR1 MNHEY and CDR2 SMNVEV (reference sequence).

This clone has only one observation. In DNA form, the CDR3 reads TGTGCCAGCAGCTTGGACAGGGGGAAACAGCCCCAGCATTTT. It encodes CASSLDRGKQPQHF. V and J are TRBV12-1 and TRBJ1-5; the DNA was not compared with TRBD1, the D call given in the table. TRBV12-1 is recorded as a pseudogene. The CDR3 is 14 amino acids.

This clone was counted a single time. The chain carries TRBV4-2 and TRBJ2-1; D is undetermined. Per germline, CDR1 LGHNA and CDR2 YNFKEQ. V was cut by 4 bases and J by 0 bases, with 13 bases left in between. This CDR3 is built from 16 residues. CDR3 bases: TGTGCCAGCAGCCCGCAGGCCCTGAGCTCCTACAATGAGCAGTTCTTC. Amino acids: CASSPQALSSYNEQFF.

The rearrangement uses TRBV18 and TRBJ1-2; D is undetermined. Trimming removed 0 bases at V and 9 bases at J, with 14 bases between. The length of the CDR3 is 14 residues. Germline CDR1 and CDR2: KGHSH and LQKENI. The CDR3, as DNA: TGTGCCAGCTCACCACCACCGGGTGCGGTTAGCTACACCTTC. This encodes CASSPPPGAVSYTF.

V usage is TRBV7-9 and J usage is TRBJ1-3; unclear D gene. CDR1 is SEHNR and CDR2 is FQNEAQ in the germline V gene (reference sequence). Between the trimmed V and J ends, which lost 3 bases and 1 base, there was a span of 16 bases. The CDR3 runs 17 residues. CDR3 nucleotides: TGTGCCAGCAGCTTCGATGGAGGTAGAATTTCTGGAAACACCATATATTTT. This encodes CASSFDGGRISGNTIYF. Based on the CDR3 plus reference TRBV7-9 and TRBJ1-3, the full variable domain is DTGVSQNPRHKITKRGQNVTFRCDPISEHNRLYWYRQTLGQGPEFLTYFQNEAQLEKSRLLSDRFSAERPKGSFSTLEIQRTEQGDSAMYLCASSFDGGRISGNTIYFGEGSWLTVV.

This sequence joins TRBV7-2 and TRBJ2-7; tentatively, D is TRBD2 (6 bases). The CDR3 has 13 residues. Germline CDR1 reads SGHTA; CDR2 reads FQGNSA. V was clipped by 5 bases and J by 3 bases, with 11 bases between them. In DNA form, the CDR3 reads TGTGCCAGCAGCCTTGGACTACTCTACGAGCAGTACTTC. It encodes CASSLGLLYEQYF.

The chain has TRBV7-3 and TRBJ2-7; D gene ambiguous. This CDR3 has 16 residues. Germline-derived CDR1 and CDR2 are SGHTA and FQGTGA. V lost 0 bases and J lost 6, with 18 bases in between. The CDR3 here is CASSLTGSSSASEQYF. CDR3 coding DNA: TGTGCCAGCAGCTTAACCGGGTCCTCCTCGGCCAGCGAGCAGTACTTC. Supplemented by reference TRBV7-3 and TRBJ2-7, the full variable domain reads GAGVSQTPSNKVTEKGKYVELRCDPISGHTALYWYRQSLGQGPEFLIYFQGTGAADDSGLPNDRFFAVRPEGSVSTLKIQRTERGDSAVYLCASSLTGSSSASEQYFGPGTRLTVT.

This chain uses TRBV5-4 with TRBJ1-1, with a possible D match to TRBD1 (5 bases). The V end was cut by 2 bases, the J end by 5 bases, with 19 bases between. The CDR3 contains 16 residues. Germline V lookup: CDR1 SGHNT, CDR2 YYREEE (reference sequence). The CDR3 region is CASSLPGGGLSTEAFF. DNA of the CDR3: TGTGCCAGCAGCTTACCCGGGGGGGGTCTGTCAACTGAAGCTTTCTTT.

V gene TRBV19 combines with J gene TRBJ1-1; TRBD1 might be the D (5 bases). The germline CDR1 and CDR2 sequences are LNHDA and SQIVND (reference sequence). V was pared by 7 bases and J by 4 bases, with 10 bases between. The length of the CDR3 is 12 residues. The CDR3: CASNAGGTEAFF. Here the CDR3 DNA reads TGTGCCAGTAATGCGGGGGGCACTGAAGCTTTCTTT. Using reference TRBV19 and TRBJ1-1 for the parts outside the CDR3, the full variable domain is DGGITQSPKYLFRKEGQNVTLSCEQNLNHDAMYWYRQDPGQGLRLIYYSQIVNDFQKGDIAEGYSVSREKKESFPLTVTSAQKNPTAFYLCASNAGGTEAFFGQGTRLTVV.

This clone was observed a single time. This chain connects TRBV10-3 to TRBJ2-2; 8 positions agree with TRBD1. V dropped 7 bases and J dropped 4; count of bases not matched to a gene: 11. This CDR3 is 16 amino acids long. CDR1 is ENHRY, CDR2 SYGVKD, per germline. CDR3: CAIKGSGGAGTGELFF. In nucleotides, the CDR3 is TGTGCCATCAAGGGGTCAGGGGGCGCGGGCACCGGGGAGCTGTTTTTT.

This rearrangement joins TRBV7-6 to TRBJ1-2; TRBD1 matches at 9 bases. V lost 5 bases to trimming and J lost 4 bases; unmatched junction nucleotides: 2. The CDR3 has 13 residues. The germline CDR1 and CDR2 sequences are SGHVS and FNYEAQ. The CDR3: CASSPQGAYGYTF. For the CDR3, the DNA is TGTGCCAGCAGCCCACAGGGGGCCTATGGCTACACCTTC.

The CDR3 reads CAWSGTLGAYGYTF. CDR3 bases: TGTGCCTGGAGCGGGACACTTGGGGCCTATGGCTACACCTTC. This chain uses TRBV30 with TRBJ1-2, with a tentative D call TRBD1 (6 bases). The CDR3 totals 14 residues. Germline CDR1 is GTSNPN and CDR2 is SVGIG (reference sequence). V shed 3 bases and J shed 4 bases, with 15 bases lying between them.

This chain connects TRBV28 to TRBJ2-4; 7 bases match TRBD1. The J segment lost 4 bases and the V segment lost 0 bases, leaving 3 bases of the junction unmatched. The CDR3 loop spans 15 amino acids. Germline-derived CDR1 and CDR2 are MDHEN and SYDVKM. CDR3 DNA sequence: TGTGCCAGCAGTTTATGGCCAGGGGGAAAAAACATTCAGTACTTC. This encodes CASSLWPGGKNIQYF.

The CDR3 region has the DNA TGTGCCAGCAGCGTATTCCGGGACAGCCGGTATGGCTACACCTTC. Its protein is CASSVFRDSRYGYTF. The V call is TRBV9, the J call TRBJ1-2, with 7 bases that match TRBD1. V dropped 1 base and J dropped 5; count of bases not matched to a gene: 8. This CDR3 is built from 15 residues. Germline-derived CDR1 and CDR2 are SGDLS and YYNGEE.

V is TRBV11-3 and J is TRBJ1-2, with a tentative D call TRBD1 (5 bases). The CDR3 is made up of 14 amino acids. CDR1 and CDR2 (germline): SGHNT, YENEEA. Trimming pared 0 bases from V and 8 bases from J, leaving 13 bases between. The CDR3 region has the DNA TGTGCCAGCAGCTTAGAGGGCAGGGCCTGGGGCTACACCTTC. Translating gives CASSLEGRAWGYTF.

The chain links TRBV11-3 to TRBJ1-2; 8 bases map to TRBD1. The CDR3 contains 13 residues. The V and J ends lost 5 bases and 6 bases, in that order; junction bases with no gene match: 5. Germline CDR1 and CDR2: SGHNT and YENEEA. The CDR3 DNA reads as TGTGCCAGCAGCCCTACAGGGGGGCATGGCTACACCTTC. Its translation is CASSPTGGHGYTF. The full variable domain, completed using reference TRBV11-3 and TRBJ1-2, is EAGVVQSPRYKIIEKKQPVAFWCNPISGHNTLYWYLQNLGQGPELLIRYENEEAVDDSQLPKDRFSAERLKGVDSTLKIQPAELGDSAVYLCASSPTGGHGYTFGSGTRLTVV.

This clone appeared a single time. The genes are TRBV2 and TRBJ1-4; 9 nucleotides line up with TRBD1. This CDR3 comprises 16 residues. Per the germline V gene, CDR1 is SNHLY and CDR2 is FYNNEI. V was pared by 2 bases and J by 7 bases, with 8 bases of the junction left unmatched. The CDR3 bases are TGTGCCAGCAGTGAACCGGACAGGGGAGGAAGTGAAAAACTGTTTTTT. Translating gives CASSEPDRGGSEKLFF.

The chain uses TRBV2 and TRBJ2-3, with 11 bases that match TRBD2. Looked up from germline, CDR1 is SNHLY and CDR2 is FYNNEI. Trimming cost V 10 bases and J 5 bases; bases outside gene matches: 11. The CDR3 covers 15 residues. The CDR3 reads CATGASGGQVDTQYF. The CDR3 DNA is TGTGCCACAGGGGCTAGCGGGGGGCAGGTAGATACGCAGTATTTT.

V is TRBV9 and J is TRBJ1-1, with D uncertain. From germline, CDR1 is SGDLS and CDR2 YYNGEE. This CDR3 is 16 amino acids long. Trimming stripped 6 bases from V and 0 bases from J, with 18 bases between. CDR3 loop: CASTTGPHLMNTEAFF. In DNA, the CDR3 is TGTGCCAGCACAACGGGTCCGCACTTAATGAACACTGAAGCTTTCTTT.

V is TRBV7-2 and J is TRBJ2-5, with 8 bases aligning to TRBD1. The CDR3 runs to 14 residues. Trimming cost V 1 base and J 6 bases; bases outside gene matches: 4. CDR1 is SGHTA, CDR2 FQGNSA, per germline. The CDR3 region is CASSLETGAKTQYF. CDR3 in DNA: TGTGCCAGCAGCTTAGAGACAGGGGCGAAGACCCAGTACTTC.

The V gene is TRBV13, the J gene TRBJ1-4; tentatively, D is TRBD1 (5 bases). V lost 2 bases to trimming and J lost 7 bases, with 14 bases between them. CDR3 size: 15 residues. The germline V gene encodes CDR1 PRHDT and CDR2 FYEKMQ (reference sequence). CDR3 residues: CASSLKYRPSEKLFF. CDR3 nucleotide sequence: TGTGCCAGCAGCTTAAAGTACAGGCCCTCTGAAAAACTGTTTTTT.

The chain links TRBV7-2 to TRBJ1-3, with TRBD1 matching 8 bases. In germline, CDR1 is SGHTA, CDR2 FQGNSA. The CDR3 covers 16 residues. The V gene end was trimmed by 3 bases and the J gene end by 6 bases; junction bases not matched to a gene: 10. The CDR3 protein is CASSFHRGMAENTIYF. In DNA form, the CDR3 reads TGTGCCAGCAGCTTCCACAGGGGGATGGCGGAAAACACCATATATTTT.

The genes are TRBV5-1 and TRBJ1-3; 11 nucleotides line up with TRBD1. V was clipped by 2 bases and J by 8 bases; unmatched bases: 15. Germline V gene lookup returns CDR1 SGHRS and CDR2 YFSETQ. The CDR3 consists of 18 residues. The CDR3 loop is CASSFAAGTGGSSDTIYF. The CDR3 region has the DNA TGCGCCAGCAGCTTCGCCGCCGGGACAGGGGGTAGTTCGGACACCATATATTTT.

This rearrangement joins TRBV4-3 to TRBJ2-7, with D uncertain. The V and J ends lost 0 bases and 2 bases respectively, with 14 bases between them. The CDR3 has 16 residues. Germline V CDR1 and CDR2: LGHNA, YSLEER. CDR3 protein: CASSQDAQAATYEQYF. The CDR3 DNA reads TGCGCCAGCAGCCAAGATGCCCAGGCCGCGACCTACGAGCAGTACTTC.

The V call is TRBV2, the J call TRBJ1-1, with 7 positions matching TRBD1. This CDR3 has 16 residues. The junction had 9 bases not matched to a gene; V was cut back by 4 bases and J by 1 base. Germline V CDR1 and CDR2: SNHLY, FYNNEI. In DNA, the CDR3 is TGTGCCAGCAGTGTACCTAGAGGGACAGCGAACACTGAAGCTTTCTTT. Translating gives CASSVPRGTANTEAFF. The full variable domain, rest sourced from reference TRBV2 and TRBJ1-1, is EPEVTQTPSHQVTQMGQEVILRCVPISNHLYFYWYRQILGQKVEFLVSFYNNEISEKSEIFDDQFSVERPDGSNFTLKIRSTKLEDSAMYFCASSVPRGTANTEAFFGQGTRLTVV.

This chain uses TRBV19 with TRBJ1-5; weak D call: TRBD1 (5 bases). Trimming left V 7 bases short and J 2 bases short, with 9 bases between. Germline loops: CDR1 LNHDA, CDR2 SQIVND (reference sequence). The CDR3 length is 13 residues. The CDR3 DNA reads TGTGCCAGTACCCGGGGGGGCAATCAGCCCCAGCATTTT. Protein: CASTRGGNQPQHF.

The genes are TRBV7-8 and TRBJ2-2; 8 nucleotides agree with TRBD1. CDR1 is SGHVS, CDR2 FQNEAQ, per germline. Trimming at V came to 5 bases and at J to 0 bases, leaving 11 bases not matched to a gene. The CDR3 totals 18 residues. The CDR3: CASSRWTGHFANTGELFF. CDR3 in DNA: TGTGCCAGCAGCCGGTGGACAGGGCATTTCGCGAACACCGGGGAGCTGTTTTTT.

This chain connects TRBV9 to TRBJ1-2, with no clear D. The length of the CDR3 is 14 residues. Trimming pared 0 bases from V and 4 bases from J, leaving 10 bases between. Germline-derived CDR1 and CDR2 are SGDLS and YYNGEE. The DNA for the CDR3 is TGTGCCAGCAGCGTAGGTAGCGACTTCTATGGCTACACCTTC. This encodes CASSVGSDFYGYTF.